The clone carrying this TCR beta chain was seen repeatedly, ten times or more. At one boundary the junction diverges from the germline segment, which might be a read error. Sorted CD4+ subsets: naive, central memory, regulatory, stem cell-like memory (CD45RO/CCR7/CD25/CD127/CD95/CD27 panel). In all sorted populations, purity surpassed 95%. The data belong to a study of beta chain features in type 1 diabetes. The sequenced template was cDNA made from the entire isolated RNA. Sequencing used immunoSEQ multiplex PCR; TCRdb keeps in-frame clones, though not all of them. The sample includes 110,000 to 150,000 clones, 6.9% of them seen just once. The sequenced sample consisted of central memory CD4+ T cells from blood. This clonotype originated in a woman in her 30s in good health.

CDR3 bases: TGCGCCAGCACCCAAGGACTAGCGGCTAATGAGCAGTTCTTC. Its protein is CASTQGLAANEQFF. The gene calls are TRBV4-3 and TRBJ2-1, with 10 bases that match TRBD2. The CDR3 consists of 14 residues. Per the germline V gene, CDR1 is LGHNA and CDR2 is YSLEER.